These T cell receptor beta chains were read from a single sample in a study of T-cell memory formation after mild COVID-19. Each CDR3 protein gets one entry after TCRdb re-called the 5' RACE reads with MiXCR. The repertoire consists of fewer than 650,000 distinct CDR3 sequences, with about 22% occurring once and the leading ten covering 8.4%. Material for sequencing was PBMCs or a T cell subset sorted from them (not recorded which). The receptor source for this set is an adult woman who had mild COVID-19 (a few samples of this study predate the infection). Cell type and time point are not known. Both conserved end residues are part of each CDR3. Each record gives: clone size, D gene, V gene, J gene, CDR3 DNA, CDR3 protein. The D gene is left open where the match is weak. Only part of the rows carry a size: once, few, many, or a class if the clone is expanded.

>.|.|TRBV7-6|TRBJ2-2
TGTGCCAGCAGCCGACCGGTTAGGGGTCACACCGGGGAGCTGTTTTTT
CASSRPVRGHTGELFF
>.|TRBD1|TRBV11-2|TRBJ1-2
TGTGCCAGCAGCTTAGTGGGACAGGGAGGATATGGCTACACCTTC
CASSLVGQGGYGYTF
>.|TRBD2|TRBV6-6|TRBJ2-1
TGTGCCAGCAGTTACCCCAGGACTAGCGGGGCCAGCTCCTACAATGAGCAGTTCTTC
CASSYPRTSGASSYNEQFF
>few|.|TRBV18|TRBJ2-2
TGTGCCAGCTCACCAAGTTTCGCGGGGAACACCGGGGAGCTGTTTTTT
CASSPSFAGNTGELFF
>.|TRBD2|TRBV7-9|TRBJ2-2
TGTGCCAGCAGCCTCGTTCTAGCGGCCTTCACCGGGGAGCTGTTTTTT
CASSLVLAAFTGELFF
>few|.|TRBV5-6|TRBJ1-6
TGTGCCAGCAGCTTGGATTTCTCACCCCTCCACTTT
CASSLDFSPLHF
>.|.|TRBV4-3|TRBJ2-2
TGCGCCAGCAGCCGGAAATCGCGGGTTAACACCGGGGAGCTGTTTTTT
CASSRKSRVNTGELFF
>few|TRBD1|TRBV19|TRBJ2-7
TGTGCCAGTAGTAGGACAGGGGTCCGGTCGCCCTACGAGCAGTACTTC
CASSRTGVRSPYEQYF
>.|.|TRBV25-1|TRBJ2-7
TGTGCCAGCAGTGCGACACCATACGAGCAGTACTTC
CASSATPYEQYF
>few|.|TRBV30|TRBJ2-4
TGTGCCTGGAGTACCAAAAACATTCAGTACTTC
CAWSTKNIQYF
>.|.|TRBV12-3/TRBV12-4|TRBJ2-1
TGTGCCAGCGGGACTCACGGAGGGAATGAGCAGTTCTTC
CASGTHGGNEQFF
>.|TRBD2|TRBV5-1|TRBJ2-1
TGCGCCAGCAGCTTGGCGACTAGCGGTAACAATGAGCAGTTCTTC
CASSLATSGNNEQFF
>.|.|TRBV3-1|TRBJ1-1
TGTGCCAGCAGCCAAGTAGGCGGGACCGGAGCTTTCTTT
CASSQVGGTGAFF
>few|.|TRBV7-2|TRBJ2-1
TGTGCCAGCAGCCCCCCCCCAGTAAGATACAATGAGCAGTTCTTC
CASSPPPVRYNEQFF
>.|.|TRBV9|TRBJ1-2
TGTGCCAGCAGCCCCTGGGATACTAACTATGGCTACACCTTC
CASSPWDTNYGYTF
>.|TRBD1|TRBV5-1|TRBJ2-7
TGCGCCAGCAAACCGGGACAGAGCTACGAGCAGTACTTC
CASKPGQSYEQYF
>.|.|TRBV10-3|TRBJ2-7
TGTGCCATCAGTGAGGGGGCGGGCGAGCAGTACTTC
CAISEGAGEQYF
>few|.|TRBV11-2|TRBJ1-4
TGTGCCAGCACCCTGGCAGGGGATAATGAAAAACTGTTTTTT
CASTLAGDNEKLFF
>.|.|TRBV19|TRBJ1-1
TGTGCCAGTAGTATAGTACAGGGAATGTGGGCCTGGAACACTGAAGCTTTCTTT
CASSIVQGMWAWNTEAFF
>few|.|TRBV7-9|TRBJ2-7
TGTGCCAGCAGCTCCCTCGGGCCGAACCTAGACGAGCAGTACTTC
CASSSLGPNLDEQYF
>.|.|TRBV15|TRBJ2-5
TGTGCCACCAGCCGAGAGGTCCGGGTCGGGGAGACCCAGTACTTC
CATSREVRVGETQYF
>.|.|TRBV4-1|TRBJ1-5
TGCGCCAGCAGCCAAGCCCAGGGGAACAATCAGCCCCAGCATTTT
CASSQAQGNNQPQHF
>.|.|TRBV5-1|TRBJ2-3
TGCGCCAGCATGGGCACAGATACGCAGTATTTT
CASMGTDTQYF
>.|TRBD2|TRBV20-1|TRBJ2-7
TGCAGTGCTAGAGTGGGCGGGAGGGGATACGAGCAGTACTTC
CSARVGGRGYEQYF